A selection of T cell receptor beta chains follows, all from one sample in a study of T-cell reconstitution after alpha-beta-depleted transplantation in children. TCRdb passed the PCR reads through MiXCR, listing each CDR3 protein once. The sample holds hundreds of thousands of distinct CDR3 sequences; 13% are singletons and the top ten take 2.2%. Sequencing used PBMCs, mostly from graft donor cells, obtained 360 days after TCRalphabeta/CD19-depleted stem cell transplant. The receptors here all came from a male patient between 10 and 17 years old who had a stem cell transplant for acute myeloid leukemia, so the T cells may come from the graft donor. Each CDR3 is given with its conserved first and last residue. A D gene is named only where the DNA matches it firmly. Rows may omit the clone size; those that give it use once, few, many or a size class.

clone size	V gene	D gene	J gene	CDR3 DNA	CDR3 protein
.	TRBV12-3/TRBV12-4	.	TRBJ1-6	TGTGCCAGCAGTTTAGGGCCAACCGACGGTCCATCACCCCTCCACTTT	CASSLGPTDGPSPLHF
few	TRBV20-1	TRBD1	TRBJ2-7	TGCAGTGCTCCCCGGCCAGGGGGCTACGAGCAGTACTTC	CSAPRPGGYEQYF
.	TRBV6-5	.	TRBJ2-2	TGTGCCAGCAGTTACCCCAATCTGAGCAATCGGGCCACCGGGGAGCTGTTTTTT	CASSYPNLSNRATGELFF
.	TRBV6-6	.	TRBJ2-1	TGTGCCAGCAGTTACGAGCATGAGCAGTTCTTC	CASSYEHEQFF
few	TRBV7-9	TRBD1	TRBJ2-7	TGTGCCAGCAGCTGGACAGGGGATCGCTACGAGCAGTACTTC	CASSWTGDRYEQYF
many	TRBV27	.	TRBJ2-2	TGTGCCAGCAGTTTGTCTTGGGTGGCCGGGGAGCTGTTTTTT	CASSLSWVAGELFF
few	TRBV7-6	TRBD2	TRBJ2-7	TGTGCCAGCAGCACCCGACTAGCGGGAGGTTTGGACGAGCAGTACTTC	CASSTRLAGGLDEQYF
many	TRBV15	TRBD1	TRBJ2-7	TGTGCCACCAGCCCTATGAGGGGGCCCTACGAGCAGTACTTC	CATSPMRGPYEQYF
many	TRBV15	TRBD2	TRBJ2-7	TGTGCCACCAGCAGAGGAAGCGGGACCAGCTCCTACGAGCAGTACTTC	CATSRGSGTSSYEQYF
many	TRBV28	.	TRBJ1-4	TGTGCCAGCAGTTTTCCGGAGCTGAGTGAAAAACTGTTTTTT	CASSFPELSEKLFF
few	TRBV12-3/TRBV12-4	.	TRBJ2-1	TGTGCCAGCAGCGGGACTGTCGGCCCTAGGGGTGAGCAGTTCTTC	CASSGTVGPRGEQFF
few	TRBV29-1	.	TRBJ2-1	TGCAGCGTTGGGCGGGCGGTTTCCTACAATGAGCAGTTCTTC	CSVGRAVSYNEQFF
many	TRBV6-6	.	TRBJ2-5	TGTGCCAGCAGTTACTCGTCAGCGCCGGGACAGGGGTATTTAGCGGGAGGATTGAGGGAGACCCAGTACTTC	CASSYSSAPGQGYLAGGLRETQYF
few	TRBV7-8	TRBD1	TRBJ2-5	TGTGCCAGCAGCTTTTTGGATACAGGGGCCAAAAAGACCCAGTACTTC	CASSFLDTGAKKTQYF
.	TRBV7-2	.	TRBJ2-1	TGTGCCTCCCGGGGGCGCCTAGAAAACTACAATGAGCAGTTCTTC	CASRGRLENYNEQFF
many	TRBV20-1	.	TRBJ1-5	TGCAGTGCTAGACGCGGAGTCAATCAGCCCCAGCATTTT	CSARRGVNQPQHF
.	TRBV6-1	TRBD1	TRBJ2-7	TGTGCCAGCAGAAAGGGACAGGGACCCTACGAGCAGTACTTC	CASRKGQGPYEQYF
.	TRBV28	.	TRBJ1-5	TGTGCCAGCAGTTTCCCCGACAGGAGCAATCAGCCCCAGCATTTT	CASSFPDRSNQPQHF
.	TRBV12-3/TRBV12-4	.	TRBJ2-2	TGTGCCAGCAGTAGGACTTGCGGTAACACCGGGGAGCTGTTTTTT	CASSRTCGNTGELFF
.	TRBV7-2	TRBD1	TRBJ2-1	TGTGCCAGCAGACGACAGGGGGCGTTGGATGAGCAGTTCTTC	CASRRQGALDEQFF
few	TRBV20-1	.	TRBJ2-7	TGCAGTGCTAGCGGGAGTCCCTACGAGCAGTACTTC	CSASGSPYEQYF
.	TRBV25-1	TRBD2	TRBJ2-5	TGTGCCAGCAGTGAATCGCGGGGGGCTTGGGAGACCCAGTACTTC	CASSESRGAWETQYF
.	TRBV5-1	TRBD1	TRBJ2-1	TGCGCCAGCAGCCCACGACCCAGGGACAGGGCTTACAATGAGCAGTTCTTC	CASSPRPRDRAYNEQFF
.	TRBV7-9	TRBD1	TRBJ1-1	TGTGCCAGCAGCCCGGGACAGGGGGTGACTGAAGCTTTCTTT	CASSPGQGVTEAFF
few	TRBV27	TRBD2	TRBJ2-1	TGTGCCAGCAGTTTAATCGCGCGGGAGGGCCTCGATGAGCAGTTCTTC	CASSLIAREGLDEQFF
few	TRBV28	TRBD1	TRBJ1-2	TGTGCCAGCAGCGACAGGACAGGGAACTATGGCTACACCTTC	CASSDRTGNYGYTF
.	TRBV12-3/TRBV12-4	.	TRBJ1-1	TGTGCCAGCAGTTTCATGGAACATCACACTGAAGCTTTCTTT	CASSFMEHHTEAFF
.	TRBV4-3	.	TRBJ2-7	TGCGCCAGCAGCCAAGAAAGGGGGATGGTTCCCGAGCAGTACTTC	CASSQERGMVPEQYF
.	TRBV5-1	.	TRBJ2-2	TGCGCCAGCAGCTACGTCGCAGGCACCGGGGAGCTGTTTTTT	CASSYVAGTGELFF
few	TRBV20-1	.	TRBJ2-6	TGCAGTGCTAGATCCGGAGTATCAGGGGCCAACGTCCTGACTTTC	CSARSGVSGANVLTF
few	TRBV23-1	.	TRBJ2-5	TGCGCCAGCAGTCGAGTGAACCGGGACGCCCAACGGAGGACCCAGTACTTC	CASSRVNRDAQRRTQYF
.	TRBV27	TRBD1	TRBJ1-1	TGTGCCAGCAGTAAATACAGGGGCCAGAACACTGAAGCTTTCTTT	CASSKYRGQNTEAFF
many	TRBV14	TRBD1	TRBJ2-7	TGTGCCAGCAGCCAGAAGACAGGGCTCCCCTCCGAGCAGTACTTC	CASSQKTGLPSEQYF
.	TRBV4-3	TRBD2	TRBJ2-3	TGCGCCAGCAGCCAAGATCGGGCTAGCGGGCTGGAAGATACGCAGTATTTT	CASSQDRASGLEDTQYF
.	TRBV20-1	TRBD2	TRBJ2-1	TGCTGCAAGGAAGGACTAGCGGGAGACCTGACCTACAATGAGCAGTTCTTC	CCKEGLAGDLTYNEQFF
many	TRBV5-1	.	TRBJ1-2	TGCGCCAGCAGTCCAGGGCGGTTGGACTATGGCTACACCTTC	CASSPGRLDYGYTF
few	TRBV29-1	.	TRBJ2-2	TGCAGCGTTGAGAATGGGGTACCCACCGGGGAGCTGTTTTTT	CSVENGVPTGELFF